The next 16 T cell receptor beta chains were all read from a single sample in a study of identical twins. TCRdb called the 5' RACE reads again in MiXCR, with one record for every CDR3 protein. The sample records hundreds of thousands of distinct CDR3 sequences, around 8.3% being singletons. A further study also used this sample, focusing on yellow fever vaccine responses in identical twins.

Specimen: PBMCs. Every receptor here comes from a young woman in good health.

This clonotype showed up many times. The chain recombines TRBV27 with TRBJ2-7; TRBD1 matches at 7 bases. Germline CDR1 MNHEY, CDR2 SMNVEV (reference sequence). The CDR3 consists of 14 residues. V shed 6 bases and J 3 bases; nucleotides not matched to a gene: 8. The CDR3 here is CASSHPDRFYEQYF. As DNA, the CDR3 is TGTGCCAGCAGCCATCCGGACAGGTTCTACGAGCAGTACTTC.

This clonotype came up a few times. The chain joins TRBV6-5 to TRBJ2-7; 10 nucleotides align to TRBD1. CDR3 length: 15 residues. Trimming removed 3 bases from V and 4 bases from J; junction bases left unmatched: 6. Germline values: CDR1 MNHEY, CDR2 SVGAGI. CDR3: CASSYKTGGGYEQYF. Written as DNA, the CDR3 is TGTGCCAGCAGTTATAAGACAGGGGGCGGGTACGAGCAGTACTTC.

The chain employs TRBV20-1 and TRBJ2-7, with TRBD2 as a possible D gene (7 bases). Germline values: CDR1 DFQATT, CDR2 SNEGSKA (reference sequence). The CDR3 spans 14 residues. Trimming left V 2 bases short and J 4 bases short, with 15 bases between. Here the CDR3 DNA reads TGCAGTGCTAGATGGGCCCGGGGGGCGTACGAGCAGTACTTC. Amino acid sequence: CSARWARGAYEQYF.

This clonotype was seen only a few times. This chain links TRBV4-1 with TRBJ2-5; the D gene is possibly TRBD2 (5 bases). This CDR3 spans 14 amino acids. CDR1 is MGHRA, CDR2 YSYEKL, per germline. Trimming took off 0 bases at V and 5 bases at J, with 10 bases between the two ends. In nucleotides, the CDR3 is TGCGCCAGCAGCCAAGATCGGACGGGGGAGACCCAGTACTTC. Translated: CASSQDRTGETQYF.

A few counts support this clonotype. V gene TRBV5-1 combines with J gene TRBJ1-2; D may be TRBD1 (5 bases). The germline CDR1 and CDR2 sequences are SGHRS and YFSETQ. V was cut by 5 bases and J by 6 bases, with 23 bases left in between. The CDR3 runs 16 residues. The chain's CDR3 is CASSGGDGVWLNGYTF. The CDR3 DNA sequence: TGCGCCAGCAGTGGGGGTGATGGGGTTTGGCTGAATGGCTACACCTTC.

The CDR3 is CASSYSTLGTITTYEQYF. The DNA for the CDR3 is TGTGCCAGCAGTTACTCTACACTCGGGACAATTACTACCTACGAGCAGTACTTC. V and J are TRBV6-2 or TRBV6-3 and TRBJ2-7, with a possible D match to TRBD1 (6 bases). Trimming stripped 0 bases from V and 2 bases from J, with 20 bases between. The CDR3 extends over 18 amino acids. In germline, CDR1 is MNHEY, CDR2 SVGEGT.

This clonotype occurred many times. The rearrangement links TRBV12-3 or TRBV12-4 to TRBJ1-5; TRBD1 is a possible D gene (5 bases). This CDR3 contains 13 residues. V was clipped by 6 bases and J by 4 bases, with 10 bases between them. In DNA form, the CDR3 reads TGTGCCAGCAGCCCCTCAGGGAATCAGCCCCAGCATTTT. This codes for CASSPSGNQPQHF.

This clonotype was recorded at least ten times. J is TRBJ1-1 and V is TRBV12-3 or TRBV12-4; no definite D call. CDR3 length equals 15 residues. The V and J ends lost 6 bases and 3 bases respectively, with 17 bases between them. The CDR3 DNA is TGTGCCAGCAGGCCACTCGACATAGCAGACACTGAAGCTTTCTTT. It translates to CASRPLDIADTEAFF.

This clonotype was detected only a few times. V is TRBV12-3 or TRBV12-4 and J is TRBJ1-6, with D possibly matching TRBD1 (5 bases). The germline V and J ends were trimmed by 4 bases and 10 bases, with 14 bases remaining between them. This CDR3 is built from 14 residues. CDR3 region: CASSWQGEGSPLHF. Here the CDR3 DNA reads TGTGCCAGCAGTTGGCAGGGTGAAGGATCACCCCTCCACTTT.

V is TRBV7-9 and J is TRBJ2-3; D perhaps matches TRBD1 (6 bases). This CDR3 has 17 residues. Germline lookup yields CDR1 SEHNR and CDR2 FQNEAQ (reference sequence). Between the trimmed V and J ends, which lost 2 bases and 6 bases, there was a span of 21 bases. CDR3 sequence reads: CASSLLRPGVNADTQYF. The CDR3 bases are TGTGCCAGCAGCTTACTTCGTCCAGGGGTTAATGCGGATACGCAGTATTTT. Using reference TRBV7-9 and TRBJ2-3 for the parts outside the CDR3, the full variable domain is DTGVSQNPRHKITKRGQNVTFRCDPISEHNRLYWYRQTLGQGPEFLTYFQNEAQLEKSRLLSDRFSAERPKGSFSTLEIQRTEQGDSAMYLCASSLLRPGVNADTQYFGPGTRLTVL.

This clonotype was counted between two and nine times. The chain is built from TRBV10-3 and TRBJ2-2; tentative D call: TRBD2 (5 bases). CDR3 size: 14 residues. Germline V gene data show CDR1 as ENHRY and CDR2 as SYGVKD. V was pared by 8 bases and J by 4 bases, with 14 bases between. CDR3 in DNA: TGTGCCATCGGAGCGGAAACAATCACCGGGGAGCTGTTTTTT. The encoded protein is CAIGAETITGELFF.

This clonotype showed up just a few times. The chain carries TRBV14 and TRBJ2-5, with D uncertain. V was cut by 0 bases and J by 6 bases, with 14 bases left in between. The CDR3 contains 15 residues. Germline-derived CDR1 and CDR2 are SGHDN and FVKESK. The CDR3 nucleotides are TGTGCCAGCAGCCAAGATTCGGCCAGGATGAAGACCCAGTACTTC. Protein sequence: CASSQDSARMKTQYF. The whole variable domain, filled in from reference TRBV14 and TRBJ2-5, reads EAGVTQFPSHSVIEKGQTVTLRCDPISGHDNLYWYRRVMGKEIKFLLHFVKESKQDESGMPNNRFLAERTGGTYSTLKVQPAELEDSGVYFCASSQDSARMKTQYFGPGTRLLVL.

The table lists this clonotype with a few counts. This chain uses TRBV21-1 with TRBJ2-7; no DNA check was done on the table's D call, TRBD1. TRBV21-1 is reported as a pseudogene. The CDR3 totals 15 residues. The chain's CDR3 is CASSNRRTRNYEQYF. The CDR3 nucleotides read TGTGCCAGCAGTAATAGGAGGACAAGGAACTACGAGCAGTACTTC.

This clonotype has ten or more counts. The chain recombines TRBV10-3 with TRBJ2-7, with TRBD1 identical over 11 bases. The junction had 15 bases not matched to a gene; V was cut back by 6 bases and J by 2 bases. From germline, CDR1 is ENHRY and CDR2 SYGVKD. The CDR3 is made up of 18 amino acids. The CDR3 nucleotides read TGTGCCATCAGGTCAACCCCAAAGTGGACAGGGGGCACCTACGAGCAGTACTTC. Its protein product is CAIRSTPKWTGGTYEQYF.

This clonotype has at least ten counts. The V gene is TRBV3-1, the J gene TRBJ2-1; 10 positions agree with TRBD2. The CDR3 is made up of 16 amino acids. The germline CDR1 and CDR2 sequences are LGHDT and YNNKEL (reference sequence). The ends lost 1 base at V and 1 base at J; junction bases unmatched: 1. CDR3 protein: CASSQGAGGSYNEQFF. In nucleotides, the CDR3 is TGTGCCAGCAGCCAAGGAGCGGGGGGGTCCTACAATGAGCAGTTCTTC.

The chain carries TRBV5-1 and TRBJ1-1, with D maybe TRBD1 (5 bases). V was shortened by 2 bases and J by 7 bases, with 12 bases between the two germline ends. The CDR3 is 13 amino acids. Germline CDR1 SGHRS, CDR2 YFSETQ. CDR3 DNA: TGCGCCAGCAGCTTTGATGGGGGTGGTGAAGCTTTCTTT. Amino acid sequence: CASSFDGGGEAFF.